The rows below give T cell receptor beta chains drawn from one sample of a study of blood T cell repertoires in COVID-19. Assay: immunoSEQ multiplex PCR; the TCRdb copy retains only in-frame clones and omits some. Of roughly 130,000 clones listed, approximately 84% are singletons. The sequencing input was PBMCs or T cells enriched from blood (not recorded which). All receptors derive from a middle-aged man with acute COVID-19. The CDR3 runs from the conserved cysteine through the conserved F or W. D genes are given only for firm matches. The listing skips clone size in some rows; elsewhere it reads once, few, many or a size class.

abundance	d_gene	v_gene	j_gene	CDR3aa	CDR3nt
-	TRBD2	TRBV9	TRBJ2-1	CASSVGVAGEGDEQFF	TGTGCCAGCAGCGTAGGGGTAGCGGGGGAGGGCGATGAGCAGTTCTTC
-	TRBD2	TRBV6-5	TRBJ2-7	CASSGSIGDEQYF	TGTGCCAGTAGCGGGAGTATTGGGGACGAGCAGTACTTC
-	-	TRBV28	TRBJ2-7	CASSVVSEQYF	TGTGCCAGCAGTGTGGTTAGCGAGCAGTACTTC
once	TRBD1	TRBV7-9	TRBJ1-5	CASSLRTGSGQKKYQPQHF	TGTGCCAGCAGCTTAAGGACAGGGTCGGGGCAAAAAAAATATCAGCCCCAGCATTTT
-	TRBD2	TRBV7-9	TRBJ2-7	CASSGLAEHSYEQYF	TGTGCCAGCAGCGGACTAGCGGAGCATTCCTACGAGCAGTACTTC
-	TRBD1	TRBV6-5	TRBJ2-2	CASAGTGLGTGELFF	TGTGCCAGCGCTGGGACAGGGCTGGGAACCGGGGAGCTGTTTTTT
-	TRBD1	TRBV6-5	TRBJ1-5	CASTPGQGEFQPQHF	TGTGCCAGCACCCCGGGACAGGGGGAATTTCAGCCCCAGCATTTT
-	-	TRBV9	TRBJ1-2	CASSVDYRGWANYGYTF	TGTGCCAGCAGCGTAGATTATCGGGGGTGGGCTAACTATGGCTACACCTTC
-	-	TRBV4-1	TRBJ1-2	CASSHPRTQGGAYTF	TGCGCCAGCAGCCACCCCCGGACTCAAGGCGGGGCCTACACCTTC
-	TRBD1	TRBV30	TRBJ1-6	CASTGSGSYNSPLHF	TGTGCCTCGACAGGGTCCGGCTCCTATAATTCACCCCTCCACTTT
-	TRBD1	TRBV5-4	TRBJ1-2	CASSLDRGGFGYTF	TGTGCCAGCAGCTTGGACAGGGGTGGGTTTGGCTACACCTTC
-	-	TRBV7-2	TRBJ2-1	CATGGGAPAVYEQFF	TGTGCCACCGGAGGGGGGGCGCCTGCAGTCTATGAGCAGTTCTTC
-	-	TRBV19	TRBJ1-2	CASTRHVNYGYTF	TGTGCCAGTACCAGGCATGTTAACTATGGCTACACCTTC
-	-	TRBV12-5	TRBJ1-1	CASNWAGNTEAFF	TGTGCTAGTAATTGGGCCGGGAACACTGAAGCTTTCTTT
-	TRBD2	TRBV28	TRBJ2-3	CASSTIGGSTDTQYF	TGTGCCAGCAGTACGATCGGGGGGAGCACAGATACGCAGTATTTT
-	-	TRBV12-3/TRBV12-4	TRBJ1-2	CASSLFLYGYTF	TGTGCCAGCAGTTTATTCCTCTATGGCTACACCTTC
-	-	TRBV27	TRBJ1-6	CATSDRPFGGSPLHF	TGTGCCACGTCCGACAGGCCCTTTGGGGGTTCACCCCTCCACTTT
-	-	TRBV6-1	TRBJ2-6	CASSEALPDTEANVLTF	TGTGCCAGCAGTGAAGCGCTTCCCGACACTGAGGCCAACGTCCTGACTTTC
-	-	TRBV2	TRBJ2-5	CASDPMFGETQYF	TGTGCCAGCGACCCTATGTTCGGGGAGACCCAGTACTTC
once	TRBD1	TRBV7-2	TRBJ1-6	CASSFLPTGENSPLHF	TGTGCCAGCAGCTTCCTACCGACAGGGGAGAATTCACCCCTCCACTTT
-	-	TRBV7-6	TRBJ1-6	CASSLNSRVDSPLHF	TGTGCCAGCAGCTTGAACAGCAGGGTTGATTCACCCCTCCACTTT
-	-	TRBV27	TRBJ1-1	CASSPWSEAAEAFF	TGTGCCAGCAGTCCCTGGTCAGAGGCGGCTGAAGCTTTCTTT
-	TRBD1	TRBV4-1	TRBJ1-5	CASSQVTGGNQPQHF	TGCGCCAGCAGCCAAGTGACAGGGGGCAATCAGCCCCAGCATTTT
-	TRBD1	TRBV18	TRBJ2-6	CASSLGQGASGANVLTF	TGTGCCAGCTCATTAGGACAGGGGGCGTCTGGGGCCAACGTCCTGACTTTC
-	-	TRBV4-3	TRBJ1-2	CASSLLWGGTRELPNYGYTF	TGCGCCAGCAGCCTCCTATGGGGAGGGACAAGGGAACTTCCTAACTATGGCTACACCTTC
-	-	TRBV10-3	TRBJ1-2	CAISRPGGQEVSRDYGYTF	TGTGCCATCAGCCGCCCTGGAGGGCAGGAGGTCTCAAGGGACTATGGCTACACCTTC
-	-	TRBV11-2	TRBJ2-4	CASSLSQGRGYIQYF	TGTGCCAGCAGCTTATCACAGGGCAGGGGTTACATTCAGTACTTC
-	TRBD2	TRBV10-2	TRBJ2-7	CAVTSGRGGIGEQYF	TGCGCCGTCACTAGCGGGAGGGGCGGGATCGGGGAGCAGTACTTC
-	-	TRBV11-2	TRBJ2-3	CASGSFTDTQYF	TGTGCCAGCGGGAGTTTCACAGATACGCAGTATTTT
-	TRBD2	TRBV29-1	TRBJ2-5	CSAPGTSLLGETQYF	TGCAGCGCCCCCGGGACTAGCTTACTAGGAGAGACCCAGTACTTC
-	-	TRBV6-5	TRBJ1-2	CASSYGALSGYTF	TGTGCCAGCAGTTACGGGGCTCTTAGTGGCTACACCTTC
-	-	TRBV18	TRBJ1-1	CASSPRQGEAFF	TGTGCCAGCTCACCCCGGCAGGGTGAAGCTTTCTTT
-	TRBD2	TRBV6-2/TRBV6-3	TRBJ2-6	CASSFQREGSGANVLTF	TGTGCCAGCAGTTTCCAGCGGGAAGGATCAGGGGCCAACGTCCTGACTTTC
-	-	TRBV7-2	TRBJ2-7	CASSVTPEGEQYF	TGTGCCAGCAGCGTCACTCCGGAGGGGGAGCAGTACTTC
-	-	TRBV11-2	TRBJ2-2	CASSLRGTKGAGELFF	TGTGCCAGCAGCTTAAGGGGGACAAAAGGGGCCGGGGAGCTGTTTTTT
-	-	TRBV3-1/TRBV3-2	TRBJ1-4	CASSQDSLRGLGGKLFF	TGTGCCAGCAGCCAAGATTCTTTAAGGGGACTTGGGGGAAAACTGTTTTTT
-	-	TRBV5-1	TRBJ2-3	CASSLADGEGGTQYF	TGCGCCAGCAGCTTGGCCGATGGGGAAGGAGGTACGCAGTATTTT
-	-	TRBV3-1/TRBV3-2	TRBJ2-1	CASSPQGGVVDEQFF	TGTGCCAGCAGCCCCCAGGGCGGGGTCGTTGATGAGCAGTTCTTC
-	-	TRBV9	TRBJ2-7	CASSLSGSGHYEQYF	TGTGCCAGCAGCCTTTCGGGGAGCGGCCATTACGAGCAGTACTTC
-	-	TRBV7-2	TRBJ1-3	CASRNPGQGGNTIYF	TGTGCCAGCAGGAATCCGGGACAAGGTGGAAACACCATATATTTT
-	TRBD2	TRBV9	TRBJ2-2	CASSVGASGSYTGELFF	TGTGCCAGCAGCGTAGGGGCTAGCGGGAGTTACACCGGGGAGCTGTTTTTT
-	TRBD1	TRBV6-5	TRBJ1-5	CASSYSGQGYQHF	TGTGCCAGCAGTTACTCAGGACAGGGCTACCAGCATTTT
-	-	TRBV28	TRBJ1-3	CASRKGLPLSGNTIYF	TGTGCCAGCAGAAAGGGACTGCCGCTCTCTGGAAACACCATATATTTT
-	-	TRBV5-1	TRBJ2-7	CASSLRGMTSEQYF	TGCGCCAGCAGCCTCCGAGGGATGACGAGCGAGCAGTACTTC
-	TRBD2	TRBV7-9	TRBJ2-1	CASGLRAGDNEQFF	TGTGCCAGCGGACTTCGAGCGGGGGACAATGAGCAGTTCTTC
-	-	TRBV28	TRBJ1-5	CASTPGRGEVQPQHF	TGTGCCAGCACACCGGGCCGGGGGGAGGTTCAGCCCCAGCATTTT
-	-	TRBV7-8	TRBJ1-2	CASTRYQTTSGTPYGYTF	TGTGCCAGCACCCGCTACCAAACCACATCAGGGACTCCATATGGCTACACCTTC